This T cell receptor beta chain originates from a study of T-cell memory formation after mild COVID-19. Turning to the study itself: The TCR clusters were mostly specific to one donor.

V was trimmed by 6 bases and J by 5 bases, leaving 20 bases between them. Germline CDR1 reads DFQATT; CDR2 reads SNEGSKA (reference sequence). CDR3 length equals 15 residues. MiXCR, applied by TCRdb to the 5' RACE reads, yields one record per CDR3 protein. Of some 190,000 distinct CDR3 sequences in the sample, roughly 17% were seen once. Ten or more counts support this clonotype. This TCR was recovered from an adult woman who had mild COVID-19 (a few samples of this study predate the infection). Cell type and time point are not known. The sequenced sample consisted of PBMCs or a T cell subset sorted from them (not recorded which). The chain has TRBV20-1 and TRBJ2-1; possibly TRBD1 or TRBD2 for D (6 bases each). In DNA, the CDR3 is TGCAGTGCCGCAGAGGTGGGGGGCACTCACAATGAGCAGTTCTTC. It specifies CSAAEVGGTHNEQFF.